Following are 5 T cell receptor beta chains from one sample sequenced in a study of response to subunit inactivated influenza vaccine. Each CDR3 protein gets one entry after TCRdb re-called the RT-PCR reads with MiXCR. This sample has 650,000 to 800,000 distinct CDR3 sequences, with approximately 15% found just once. The source material was PBMCs from blood, sampled less than 15 days before vaccination. The origin of the receptors is a man aged 45-65 years who received an inactivated influenza vaccine.

This clonotype was seen ten or more times. This sequence joins TRBV7-2 and TRBJ2-7, with 7 bases lining up with TRBD2. Germline lookup yields CDR1 SGHTA and CDR2 FQGNSA. Trimming cost V 3 bases and J 3 bases; bases outside gene matches: 2. This CDR3 comprises 13 residues. The CDR3 sequence: CASSFGEGYEQYF. In nucleotides, the CDR3 is TGTGCCAGCAGCTTTGGGGAGGGCTACGAGCAGTACTTC.

The gene calls are TRBV18 and TRBJ1-1; 10 bases map to TRBD1. The ends lost 0 bases at V and 4 bases at J; junction bases unmatched: 2. Germline lookup yields CDR1 KGHSH and CDR2 LQKENI. CDR3 length: 15 amino acids. The CDR3 coding sequence is TGTGCCAGCTCACCACCCGGGACAGGGGCCACTGAAGCTTTCTTT. Protein product: CASSPPGTGATEAFF. The full variable domain, its missing parts supplied by reference TRBV18 and TRBJ1-1, is NAGVMQNPRHLVRRRGQEARLRCSPMKGHSHVYWYRQLPEEGLKFMVYLQKENIIDESGMPKERFSAEFPKEGPSILRIQQVVRGDSAAYFCASSPPGTGATEAFFGQGTRLTVV.

The chain uses TRBV6-1 and TRBJ2-7; D remains ambiguous. The CDR3 contains 14 residues. Looked up from germline, CDR1 is MNHNS and CDR2 is SASEGT. The V and J ends lost 2 bases and 9 bases respectively, with 17 bases between them. The CDR3 protein is CASSETRVPMGQYF. The CDR3 DNA reads TGTGCCAGCAGTGAAACAAGGGTACCAATGGGGCAGTACTTC.

This clonotype was detected only once. V is TRBV28 and J is TRBJ2-3; no definite D call. Germline CDR1 and CDR2: MDHEN and SYDVKM. The CDR3 runs 12 residues. The V end lost 10 bases, the J end lost 2 bases, and 10 bases lay between the germline ends. CDR3 region: CATKPSTDTQYF. The CDR3 nucleotides are TGTGCCACTAAACCTTCCACAGATACGCAGTATTTT.

This clonotype has a count of ten or more. The chain combines TRBV20-1 with TRBJ2-5; possible D gene TRBD2, 6 bases. V shed 2 bases and J shed 3 bases, with 10 bases lying between them. Germline V lookup: CDR1 DFQATT, CDR2 SNEGSKA (reference sequence). The CDR3 is 13 residues long. In nucleotides, the CDR3 is TGCAGTGCTAGACTCTTAGCGGAAGAGACCCAGTACTTC. It is translated as CSARLLAEETQYF.